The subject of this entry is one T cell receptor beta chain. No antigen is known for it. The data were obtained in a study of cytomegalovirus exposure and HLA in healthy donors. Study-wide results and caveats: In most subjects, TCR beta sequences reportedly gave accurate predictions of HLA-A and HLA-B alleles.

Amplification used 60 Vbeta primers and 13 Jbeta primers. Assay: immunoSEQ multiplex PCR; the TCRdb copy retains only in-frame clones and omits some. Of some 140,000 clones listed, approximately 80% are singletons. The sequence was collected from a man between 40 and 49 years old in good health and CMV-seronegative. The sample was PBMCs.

The CDR3 sequence: CSVERGQGPGEAFF. The CDR3 region has the DNA TGCAGCGTTGAAAGGGGACAGGGGCCAGGGGAAGCTTTCTTT. The V call is TRBV29-1, the J call TRBJ1-1; 10 bases are shared with TRBD1. The V and J ends lost 2 bases and 8 bases, in that order; junction bases with no gene match: 8. Germline CDR1 and CDR2: SQVTM and ANQGSEA. The CDR3 spans 14 residues. Combining the CDR3 with reference TRBV29-1 and TRBJ1-1 gives the whole variable domain SAVISQKPSRDICQRGTSLTIQCQVDSQVTMMFWYRQQPGQSLTLIATANQGSEATYESGFVIDKFPISRPNLTFSTLTVSNMSPEDSSIYLCSVERGQGPGEAFFGQGTRLTVV.